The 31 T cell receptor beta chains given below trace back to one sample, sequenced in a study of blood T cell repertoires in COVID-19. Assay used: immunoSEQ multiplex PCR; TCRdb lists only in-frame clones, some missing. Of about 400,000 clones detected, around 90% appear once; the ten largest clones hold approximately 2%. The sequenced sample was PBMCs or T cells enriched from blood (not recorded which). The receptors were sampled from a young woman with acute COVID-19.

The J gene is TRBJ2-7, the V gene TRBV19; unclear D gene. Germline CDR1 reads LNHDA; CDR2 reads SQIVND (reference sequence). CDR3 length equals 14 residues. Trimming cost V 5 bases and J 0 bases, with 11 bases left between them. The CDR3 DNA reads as TGTGCCAGTAGTTTGATGGGCAGCTCCTACGAGCAGTACTTC. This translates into CASSLMGSSYEQYF.

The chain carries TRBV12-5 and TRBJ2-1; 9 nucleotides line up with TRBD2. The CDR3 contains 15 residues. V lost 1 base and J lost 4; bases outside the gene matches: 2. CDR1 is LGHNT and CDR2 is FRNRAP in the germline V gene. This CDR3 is CASGLGTSVYNEQFF. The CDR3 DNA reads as TGTGCTAGTGGTTTGGGGACTAGCGTTTACAATGAGCAGTTCTTC.

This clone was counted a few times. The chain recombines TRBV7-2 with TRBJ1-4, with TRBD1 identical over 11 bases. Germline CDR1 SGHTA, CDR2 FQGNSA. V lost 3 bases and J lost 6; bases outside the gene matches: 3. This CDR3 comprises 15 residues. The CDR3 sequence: CASSFRTGGYEKLFF. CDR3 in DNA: TGTGCCAGCAGCTTCCGGACAGGGGGCTATGAAAAACTGTTTTTT.

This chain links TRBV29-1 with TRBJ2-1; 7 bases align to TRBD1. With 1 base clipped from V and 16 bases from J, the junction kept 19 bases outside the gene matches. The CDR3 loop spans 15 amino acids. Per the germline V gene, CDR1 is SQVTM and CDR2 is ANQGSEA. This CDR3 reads CSVEGRWEQGPGVFF. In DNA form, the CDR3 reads TGCAGCGTTGAAGGCCGCTGGGAACAGGGGCCGGGCGTATTCTTC.

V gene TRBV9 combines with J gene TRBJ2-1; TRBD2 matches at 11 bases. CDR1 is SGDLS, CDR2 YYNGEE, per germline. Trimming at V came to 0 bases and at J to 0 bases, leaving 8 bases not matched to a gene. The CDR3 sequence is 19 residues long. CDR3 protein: CASSVAGSGGGSSYNEQFF. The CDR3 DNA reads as TGTGCCAGCAGCGTAGCTGGTAGCGGGGGGGGTAGCTCCTACAATGAGCAGTTCTTC.

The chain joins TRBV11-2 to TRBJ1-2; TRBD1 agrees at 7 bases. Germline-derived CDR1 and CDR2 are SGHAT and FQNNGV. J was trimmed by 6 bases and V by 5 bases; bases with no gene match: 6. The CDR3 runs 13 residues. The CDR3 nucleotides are TGTGCCAGCAGCATTTCCACAGGGGATGGCTACACCTTC. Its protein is CASSISTGDGYTF.

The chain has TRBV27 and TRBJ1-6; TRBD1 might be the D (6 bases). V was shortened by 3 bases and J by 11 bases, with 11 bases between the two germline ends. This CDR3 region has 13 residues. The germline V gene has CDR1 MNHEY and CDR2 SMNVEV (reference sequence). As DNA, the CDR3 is TGTGCCAGCAGTTTGGGGGCGCAAGCACCCCTCCACTTT. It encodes CASSLGAQAPLHF.

The DNA for the CDR3 is TGCGCCAGCAGCACTCAGAGGCGTCAGGGAAACACTGAAGCTTTCTTT. Protein: CASSTQRRQGNTEAFF. The rearrangement uses TRBV5-1 and TRBJ1-1, with a weak D call TRBD1 (5 bases). Germline V lookup: CDR1 SGHRS, CDR2 YFSETQ. This CDR3 has 16 amino acids. Trimming shortened V by 4 bases and J by 2 bases, and 18 bases separated the two germline ends.

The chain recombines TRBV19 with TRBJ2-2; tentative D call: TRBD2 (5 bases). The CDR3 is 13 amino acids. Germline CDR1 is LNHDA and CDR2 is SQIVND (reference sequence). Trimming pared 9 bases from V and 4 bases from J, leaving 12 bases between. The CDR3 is CASKNAGTGELFF. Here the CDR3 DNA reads TGTGCCAGCAAAAATGCGGGCACCGGGGAGCTGTTTTTT.

The CDR3 DNA is TGTGCCAGCACCCCCGGGGGGGGAACGTATAATTCACCCCTCCACTTT. This sequence encodes CASTPGGGTYNSPLHF. The chain joins TRBV5-6 to TRBJ1-6, with TRBD1 as a possible D gene (5 bases). V shed 6 bases and J shed 4 bases, with 17 bases lying between them. Germline assignment: CDR1 SGHDT and CDR2 YYEEEE. CDR3 length: 16 amino acids.

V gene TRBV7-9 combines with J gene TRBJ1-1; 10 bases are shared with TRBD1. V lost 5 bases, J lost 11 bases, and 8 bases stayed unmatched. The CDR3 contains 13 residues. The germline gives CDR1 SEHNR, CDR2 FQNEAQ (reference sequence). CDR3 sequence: CASSETGGASAFF. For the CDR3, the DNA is TGTGCCAGCAGCGAGACAGGGGGCGCTTCCGCTTTCTTT.

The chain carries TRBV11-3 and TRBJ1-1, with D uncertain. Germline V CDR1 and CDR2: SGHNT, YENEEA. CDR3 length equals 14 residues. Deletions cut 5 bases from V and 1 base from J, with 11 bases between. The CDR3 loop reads CASSPGFQNTEAFF. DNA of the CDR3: TGTGCCAGCAGCCCGGGATTCCAGAACACTGAAGCTTTCTTT.

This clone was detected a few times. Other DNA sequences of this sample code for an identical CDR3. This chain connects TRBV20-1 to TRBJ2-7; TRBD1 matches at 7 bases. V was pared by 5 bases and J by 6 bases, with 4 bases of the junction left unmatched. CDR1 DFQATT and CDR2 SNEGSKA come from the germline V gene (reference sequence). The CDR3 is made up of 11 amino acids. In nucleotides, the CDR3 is TGCAGTGCTCCAACAGGGGCCGAGCAGTACTTC. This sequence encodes CSAPTGAEQYF.

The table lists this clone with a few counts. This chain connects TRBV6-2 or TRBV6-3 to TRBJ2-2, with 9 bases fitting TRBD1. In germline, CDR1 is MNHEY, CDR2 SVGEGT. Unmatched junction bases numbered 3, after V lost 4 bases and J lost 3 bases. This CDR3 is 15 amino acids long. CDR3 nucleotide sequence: TGTGCCAGCAGTTCGGGACAGGGAGACACCGGGGAGCTGTTTTTT. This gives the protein CASSSGQGDTGELFF.

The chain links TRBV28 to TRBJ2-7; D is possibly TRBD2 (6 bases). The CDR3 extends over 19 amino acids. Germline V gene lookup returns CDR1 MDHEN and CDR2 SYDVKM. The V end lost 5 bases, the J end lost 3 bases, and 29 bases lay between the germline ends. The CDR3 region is CASSPAGYSATGPYYEQYF. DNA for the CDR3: TGTGCCAGCAGTCCAGCGGGTTATTCCGCCACGGGACCGTACTACGAGCAGTACTTC.

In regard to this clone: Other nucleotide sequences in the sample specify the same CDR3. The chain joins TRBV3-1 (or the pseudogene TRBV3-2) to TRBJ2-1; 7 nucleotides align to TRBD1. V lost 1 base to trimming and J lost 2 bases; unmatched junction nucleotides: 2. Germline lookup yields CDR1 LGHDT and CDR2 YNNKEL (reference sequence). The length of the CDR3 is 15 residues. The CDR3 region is CASSQGGGPYNEQFF. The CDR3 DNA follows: TGTGCCAGCAGCCAAGGAGGGGGCCCCTACAATGAGCAGTTCTTC.

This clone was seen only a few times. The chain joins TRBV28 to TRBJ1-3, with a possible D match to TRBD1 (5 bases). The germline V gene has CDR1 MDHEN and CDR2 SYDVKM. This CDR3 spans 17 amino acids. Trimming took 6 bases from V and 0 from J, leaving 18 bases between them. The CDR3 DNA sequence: TGTGCCAGCAGCTCCAACACGGCGGGGGGCTCTGGAAACACCATATATTTT. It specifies CASSSNTAGGSGNTIYF.

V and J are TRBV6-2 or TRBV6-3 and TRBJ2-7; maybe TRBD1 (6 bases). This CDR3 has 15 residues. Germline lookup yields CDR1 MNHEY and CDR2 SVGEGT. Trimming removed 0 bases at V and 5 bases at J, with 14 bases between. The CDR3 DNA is TGTGCCAGCAGTTACTCTGGGCAGGGGAATCACGAGCAGTACTTC. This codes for CASSYSGQGNHEQYF.

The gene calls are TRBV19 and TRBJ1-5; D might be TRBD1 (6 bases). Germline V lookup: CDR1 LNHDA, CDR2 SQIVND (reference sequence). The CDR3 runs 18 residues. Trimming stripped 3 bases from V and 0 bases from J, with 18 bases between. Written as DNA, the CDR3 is TGTGCCAGTAGTATCCCCGAGGACAGAACGTATAGCAATCAGCCCCAGCATTTT. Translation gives CASSIPEDRTYSNQPQHF.

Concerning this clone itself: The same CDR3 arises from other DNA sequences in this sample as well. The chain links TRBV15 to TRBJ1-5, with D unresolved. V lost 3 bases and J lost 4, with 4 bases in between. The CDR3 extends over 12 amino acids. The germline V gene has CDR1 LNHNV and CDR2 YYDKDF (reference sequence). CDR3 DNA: TGTGCCACCAGCAGCCCTAATCAGCCCCAGCATTTT. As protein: CATSSPNQPQHF.

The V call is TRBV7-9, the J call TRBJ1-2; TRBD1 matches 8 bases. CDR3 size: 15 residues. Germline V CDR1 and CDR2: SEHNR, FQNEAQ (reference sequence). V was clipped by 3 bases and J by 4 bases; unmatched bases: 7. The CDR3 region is CASSFGQGTLYGYTF. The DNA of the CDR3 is TGTGCCAGCAGCTTTGGACAGGGTACACTCTATGGCTACACCTTC.

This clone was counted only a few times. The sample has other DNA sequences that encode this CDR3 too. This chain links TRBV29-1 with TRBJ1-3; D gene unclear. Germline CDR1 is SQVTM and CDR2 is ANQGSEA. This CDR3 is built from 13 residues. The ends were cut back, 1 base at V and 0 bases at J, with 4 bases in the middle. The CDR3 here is CSVEVSSGNTIYF. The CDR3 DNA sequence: TGCAGCGTTGAAGTGAGCTCTGGAAACACCATATATTTT.

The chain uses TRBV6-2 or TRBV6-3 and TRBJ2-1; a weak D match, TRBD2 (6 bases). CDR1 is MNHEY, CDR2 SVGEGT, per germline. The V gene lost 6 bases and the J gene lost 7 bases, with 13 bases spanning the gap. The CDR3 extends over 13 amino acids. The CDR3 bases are TGTGCCAGCAGCCGACTAGGCCTGAATGAGCAGTTCTTC. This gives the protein CASSRLGLNEQFF.

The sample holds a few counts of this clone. The CDR3 reads CASSRLTANYGYTF. DNA for the CDR3: TGTGCCAGCAGTCGACTGACAGCGAACTATGGCTACACCTTC. The chain combines TRBV14 with TRBJ1-2; a weak D match, TRBD1 (5 bases). CDR3 size: 14 residues. Trimming stripped 6 bases from V and 2 bases from J, with 13 bases between. CDR1 and CDR2 (germline): SGHDN, FVKESK.

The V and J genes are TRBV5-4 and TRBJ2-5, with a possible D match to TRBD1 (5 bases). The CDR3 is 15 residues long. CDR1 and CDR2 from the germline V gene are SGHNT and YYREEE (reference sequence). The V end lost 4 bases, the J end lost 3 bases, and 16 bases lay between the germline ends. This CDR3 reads CASSVTYDSEETQYF. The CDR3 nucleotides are TGTGCCAGCAGCGTGACTTACGACAGCGAAGAGACCCAGTACTTC.

CDR3 protein: CSVTPTDRAGGELFF. Written as DNA, the CDR3 is TGCAGCGTTACCCCTACCGACAGGGCGGGCGGGGAGCTGTTTTTT. The V call is TRBV29-1, the J call TRBJ2-2; 7 bases line up with TRBD1. The germline gives CDR1 SQVTM, CDR2 ANQGSEA. J was trimmed by 7 bases and V by 5 bases; bases with no gene match: 13. This CDR3 spans 15 amino acids.

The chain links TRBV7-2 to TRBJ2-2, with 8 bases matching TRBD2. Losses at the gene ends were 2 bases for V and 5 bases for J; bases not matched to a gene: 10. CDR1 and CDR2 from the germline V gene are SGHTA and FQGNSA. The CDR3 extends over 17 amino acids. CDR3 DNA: TGTGCCAGCAGCTTATTGCCAGCGGGAGTGGGAACCGGGGAGCTGTTTTTT. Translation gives CASSLLPAGVGTGELFF.

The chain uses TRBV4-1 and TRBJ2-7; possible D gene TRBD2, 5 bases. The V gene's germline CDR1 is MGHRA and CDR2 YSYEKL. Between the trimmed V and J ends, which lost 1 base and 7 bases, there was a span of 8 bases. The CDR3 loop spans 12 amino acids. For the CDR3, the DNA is TGCGCCAGCAGCCAAGTCTTAGCGGAGCAGTACTTC. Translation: CASSQVLAEQYF.

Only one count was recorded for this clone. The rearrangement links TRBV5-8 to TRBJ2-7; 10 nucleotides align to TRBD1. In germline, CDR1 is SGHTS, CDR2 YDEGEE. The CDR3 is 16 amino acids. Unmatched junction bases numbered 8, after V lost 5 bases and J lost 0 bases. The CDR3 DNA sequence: TGTGCCAGCAGTACCGGGACAGGGGTCAGCTCCTACGAGCAGTACTTC. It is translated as CASSTGTGVSSYEQYF.

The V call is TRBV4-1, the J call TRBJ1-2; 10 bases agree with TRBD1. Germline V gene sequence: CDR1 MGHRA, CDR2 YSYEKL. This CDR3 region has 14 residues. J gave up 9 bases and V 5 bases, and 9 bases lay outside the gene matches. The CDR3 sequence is CASSYPGQGRSYTF. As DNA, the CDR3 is TGCGCCAGCAGCTACCCGGGACAGGGGCGGAGCTACACCTTC.

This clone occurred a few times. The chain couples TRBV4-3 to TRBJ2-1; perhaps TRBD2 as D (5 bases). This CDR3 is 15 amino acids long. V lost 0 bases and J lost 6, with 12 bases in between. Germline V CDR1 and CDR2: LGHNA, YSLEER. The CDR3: CASSQDGVRVNEQFF. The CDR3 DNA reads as TGCGCCAGCAGCCAAGATGGGGTGAGGGTCAATGAGCAGTTCTTC.